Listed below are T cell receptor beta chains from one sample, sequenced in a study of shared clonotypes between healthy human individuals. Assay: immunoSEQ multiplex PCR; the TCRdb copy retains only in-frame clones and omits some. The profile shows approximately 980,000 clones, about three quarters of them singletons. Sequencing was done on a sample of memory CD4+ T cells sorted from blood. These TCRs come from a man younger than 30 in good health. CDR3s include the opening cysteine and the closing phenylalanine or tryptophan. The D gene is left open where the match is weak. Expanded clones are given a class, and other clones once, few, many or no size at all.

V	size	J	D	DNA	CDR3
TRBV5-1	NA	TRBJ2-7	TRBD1	TGCGCCAGCAGCTTGGAGGCAGGGGGAATCTACGAGCAGTACTTC	CASSLEAGGIYEQYF
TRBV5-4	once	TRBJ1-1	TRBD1	TGTGCCAGCAGCATTGCCGGGACAGGGCGCACTGAAGCTTTCTTT	CASSIAGTGRTEAFF
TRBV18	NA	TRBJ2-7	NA	TGTGCCAGCTCACCTAAGGGACGGAACTACGAGCAGTACTTC	CASSPKGRNYEQYF
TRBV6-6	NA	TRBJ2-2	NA	TGTGCCAGCAGCCAGGGACTTACCGGGGAGCTGTTTTTT	CASSQGLTGELFF
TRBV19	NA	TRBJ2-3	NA	TGTGCCAGTAGTATAGAGGCAGATAGCACAGATACGCAGTATTTT	CASSIEADSTDTQYF
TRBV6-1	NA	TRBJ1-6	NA	TGTGCCAGCAGTGCCCTGGACAGTAATAATTCACCCCTCCACTTT	CASSALDSNNSPLHF
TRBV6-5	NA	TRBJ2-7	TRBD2	TGTGCCAGCAGGTATAGCGGGGGGGCCGAATACGAGCAGTACTTC	CASRYSGGAEYEQYF
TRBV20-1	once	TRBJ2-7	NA	TGCAGTGCTCAGAGGGGTTACGAGCAGTACTTC	CSAQRGYEQYF
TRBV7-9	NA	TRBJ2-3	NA	TGTGCCAGCACATCTGGTACGGCACCGAGCACAGATACGCAGTATTTT	CASTSGTAPSTDTQYF
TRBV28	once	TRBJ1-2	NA	TGTGCCAGCAGTCTCTCGGTAGGGCTCTATGGCTACACCTTC	CASSLSVGLYGYTF
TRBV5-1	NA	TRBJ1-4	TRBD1	TGCGCCAGCAGCCCAGACAGGGATGAAAAACTGTTTTTT	CASSPDRDEKLFF
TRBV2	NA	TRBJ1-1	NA	TGTGCCAGCAGTGAGGGGAAGTCAGGGAAAGCTTTCTTT	CASSEGKSGKAFF
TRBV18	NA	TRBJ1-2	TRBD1	TGTGCCAGCTCACCATTCCGGGACAGAGTTTATGGCTACACCTTC	CASSPFRDRVYGYTF
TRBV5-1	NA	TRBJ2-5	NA	TGCGCCAGCAGACCCCAGGGAGAGACCCAGTACTTC	CASRPQGETQYF
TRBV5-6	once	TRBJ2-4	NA	TGTGCCAGCAGCTTGGCTGGGGTCAAAAACATTCAGTACTTC	CASSLAGVKNIQYF
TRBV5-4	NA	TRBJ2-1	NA	TGTGCCAGCAGCTTAAGGGCGATCCATGAGCAGTTCTTC	CASSLRAIHEQFF
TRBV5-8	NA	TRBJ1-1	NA	TGTGCCAGCAGCTTGGACACACCGGGAATGAACACTGAAGCTTTCTTT	CASSLDTPGMNTEAFF
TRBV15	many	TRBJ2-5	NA	TGTGCCACCAGCAGAGACCTGGGGTCGGGAGAGACCCAGTACTTC	CATSRDLGSGETQYF
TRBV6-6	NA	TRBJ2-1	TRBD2	TGTGCCAGCAGTTACGGGACTAGGTCTCTGGGTGAGCAGTTCTTC	CASSYGTRSLGEQFF
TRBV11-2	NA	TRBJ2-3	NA	TGTGCCAGCAGCTTAGGGTTTAGGAACACAGATACGCAGTATTTT	CASSLGFRNTDTQYF
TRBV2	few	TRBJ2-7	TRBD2	TGTGCCAGCAGTCCTCAGCGGACTAGCGGTTCTCAGTACTTC	CASSPQRTSGSQYF
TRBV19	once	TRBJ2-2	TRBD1	TGTGCCAGTATGACAGGGGTGAACACCGGGGAGCTGTTTTTT	CASMTGVNTGELFF
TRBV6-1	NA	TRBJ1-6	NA	TGTGCCAGCAGTGAAGTCTTACTAGATAATTCACCCCTCCACTTT	CASSEVLLDNSPLHF
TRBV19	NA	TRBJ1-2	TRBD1	TGTGCCAGTAGTACGCCAGGGGGCCGGTATGGCTACACCTTC	CASSTPGGRYGYTF
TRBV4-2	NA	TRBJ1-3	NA	TGTGCCAGCAGCCGCGGTGGGGGAAACACCATATATTTT	CASSRGGGNTIYF
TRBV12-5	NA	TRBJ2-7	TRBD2	TGTGCTAGCAGACTAGCGGGAGGTTCCTACGAGCAGTACTTC	CASRLAGGSYEQYF
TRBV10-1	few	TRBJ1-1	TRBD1	TGCGCCAGCAGTTTTGACAGGGGGATGGACACTGAAGCTTTCTTT	CASSFDRGMDTEAFF
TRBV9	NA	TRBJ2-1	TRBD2	TGTGCCAGCAGCGGTGGACTAGGTTCGATAAATAATGAGCAGTTCTTC	CASSGGLGSINNEQFF
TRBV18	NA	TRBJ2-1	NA	TGTGCCAGCTCACGTCCAGGCTATGAGCAGTTCTTC	CASSRPGYEQFF
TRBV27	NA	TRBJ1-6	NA	TGTGCCAGCAGTGAGAGCTCCTATAATTCACCCCTCCACTTT	CASSESSYNSPLHF
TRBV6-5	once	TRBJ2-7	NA	TGTGCCAGCAGTTATTTAGGGCGCAACGAGCAGTACTTC	CASSYLGRNEQYF
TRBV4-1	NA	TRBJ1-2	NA	TGCGCCAGCAGCCAAAGGGTAGGTGTGGGCTACACCTTC	CASSQRVGVGYTF
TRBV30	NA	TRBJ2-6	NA	TGTGCCTGGAGTGTAGCCGGGGCTGGGGCCAACGTCCTGACTTTC	CAWSVAGAGANVLTF
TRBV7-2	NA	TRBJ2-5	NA	TGTGCCAGCAGCCCCTCAAGGGCCCTTCAAGAGACCCAGTACTTC	CASSPSRALQETQYF
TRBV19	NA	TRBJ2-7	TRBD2	TGTGCCAGTAGTATACGCCTAGCGGGGGCCCGAGAAATATACGAGCAGTACTTC	CASSIRLAGAREIYEQYF
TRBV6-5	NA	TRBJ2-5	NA	TGTGCCAGCACTACAGGTACACAAGAGACCCAGTACTTC	CASTTGTQETQYF